The T cell receptor (beta chain) described here comes from a study of cytomegalovirus exposure and HLA in healthy donors. Study details: About 79 million unique TCRs from HLA-typed donors were held in an early data release. Falling in the Caucasian-associated ancestry cluster were about four fifths of 300 to 500 genotyped donors. Whole-study results and caveats: Most TCR sequences were uncommon, yet certain public TCRs appeared in many donors. Differences between HLA loci emerged in a later analysis of TCR association rates, with DRB1 most and HLA-C fewest.

With respect to this clone: Its specificity is not known.

V lost 4 bases and J lost 2; bases outside the gene matches: 5. The CDR3 runs 16 residues. Per germline, CDR1 SGHNT and CDR2 YYREEE (reference sequence). With 60 Vbeta and 13 Jbeta primers, the PCR was carried out. The protocol was immunoSEQ multiplex PCR, while the TCRdb copy is restricted to in-frame clones and leaves out a portion. The repertoire includes more than 95,000 clones, over 60% of them detected once, and less than 15% sits in the top ten. The chain recombines TRBV5-4 with TRBJ2-3; TRBD2 matches 12 bases. Sequencing used PBMCs. The receptor was derived from a woman between 55 and 75 years old in good health and CMV-seropositive. The CDR3 nucleotides are TGTGCCAGCAGCACCAGACTAGCGGGGGCCACAGATACGCAGTATTTT. Translating it yields CASSTRLAGATDTQYF. The complete variable domain, with remaining parts taken from reference TRBV5-4 and TRBJ2-3, reads ETGVTQSPTHLIKTRGQQVTLRCSSQSGHNTVSWYQQALGQGPQFIFQYYREEENGRGNFPPRFSGLQFPNYSSELNVNALELDDSALYLCASSTRLAGATDTQYFGPGTRLTVL.